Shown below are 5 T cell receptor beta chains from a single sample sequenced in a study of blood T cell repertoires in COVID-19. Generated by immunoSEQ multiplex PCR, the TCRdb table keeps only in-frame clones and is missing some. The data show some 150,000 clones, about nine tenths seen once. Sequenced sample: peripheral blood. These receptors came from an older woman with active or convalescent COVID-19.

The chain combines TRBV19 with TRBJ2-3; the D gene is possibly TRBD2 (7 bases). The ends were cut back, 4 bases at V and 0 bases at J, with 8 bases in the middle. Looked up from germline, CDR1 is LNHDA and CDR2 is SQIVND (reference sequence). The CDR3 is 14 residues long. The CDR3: CASSSGGSTDTQYF. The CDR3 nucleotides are TGTGCCAGTAGTAGCGGGGGCAGCACAGATACGCAGTATTTT.

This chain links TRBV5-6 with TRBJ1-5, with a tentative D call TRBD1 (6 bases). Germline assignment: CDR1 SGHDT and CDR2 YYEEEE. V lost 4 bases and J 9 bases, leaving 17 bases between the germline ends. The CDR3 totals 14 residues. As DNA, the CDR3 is TGTGCCAGCAGCAGGGACACCCCTCCGTTGCCCCAGCATTTT. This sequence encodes CASSRDTPPLPQHF. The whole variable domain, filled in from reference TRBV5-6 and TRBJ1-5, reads DAGVTQSPTHLIKTRGQQVTLRCSPKSGHDTVSWYQQALGQGPQFIFQYYEEEERQRGNFPDRFSGHQFPNYSSELNVNALLLGDSALYLCASSRDTPPLPQHFGDGTRLSIL.

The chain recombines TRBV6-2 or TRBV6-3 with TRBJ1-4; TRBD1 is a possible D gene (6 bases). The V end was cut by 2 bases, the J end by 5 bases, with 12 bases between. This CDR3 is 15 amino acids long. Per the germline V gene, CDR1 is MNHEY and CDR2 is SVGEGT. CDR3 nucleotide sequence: TGTGCCAGCAGTTACACAGGGAAGTACAATGAAAAACTGTTTTTT. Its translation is CASSYTGKYNEKLFF.

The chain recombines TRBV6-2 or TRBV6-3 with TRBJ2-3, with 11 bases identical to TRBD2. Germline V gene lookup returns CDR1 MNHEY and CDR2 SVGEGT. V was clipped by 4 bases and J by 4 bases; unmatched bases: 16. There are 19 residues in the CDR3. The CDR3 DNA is TGTGCCAGCAGTTCATTCTTCGTAACTAGCGGGGGATTCGCAGATACGCAGTATTTT. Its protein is CASSSFFVTSGGFADTQYF.

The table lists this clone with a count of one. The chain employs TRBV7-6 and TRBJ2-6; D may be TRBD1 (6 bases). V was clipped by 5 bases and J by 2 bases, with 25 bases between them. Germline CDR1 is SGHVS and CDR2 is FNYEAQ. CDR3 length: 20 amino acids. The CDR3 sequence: CASSHTSRQVPPPGANVLTF. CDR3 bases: TGTGCCAGCAGCCATACCTCCCGACAGGTACCCCCTCCTGGGGCCAACGTCCTGACTTTC.